These 15 T cell receptor beta chains were sequenced from one sample in a study of T-cell reconstitution after alpha-beta-depleted transplantation in children. Using unique molecular identifiers, the investigators prepared the TCRbeta library. One entry per CDR3 protein, called by TCRdb with MiXCR from the PCR reads. The table has approximately 350,000 distinct CDR3 sequences, 15% to 20% seen once. Material: PBMCs, mostly from graft donor cells, obtained 360 days after TCRalphabeta/CD19-depleted stem cell transplant. These TCRs come from a male patient aged 2 to 10 who had a stem cell transplant for acute lymphoblastic leukemia, so the T cells may come from the graft donor.

V is TRBV7-8 and J is TRBJ2-7; no clear D. Germline values: CDR1 SGHVS, CDR2 FQNEAQ. The V gene lost 5 bases and the J gene lost 3 bases, with 14 bases spanning the gap. The CDR3 loop spans 14 amino acids. As DNA, the CDR3 is TGTGCCAGCAGCCGAAGGGCCCAGGTCTACGAGCAGTACTTC. Its protein product is CASSRRAQVYEQYF.

The V gene is TRBV19, the J gene TRBJ2-7; 8 nucleotides agree with TRBD2. Germline V gene sequence: CDR1 LNHDA, CDR2 SQIVND (reference sequence). V lost 1 base, J lost 2 bases, and 4 bases stayed unmatched. This CDR3 contains 15 residues. The chain's CDR3 is CASSIGGTRAYEQYF. Here the CDR3 DNA reads TGTGCCAGTAGTATAGGAGGGACTAGGGCCTACGAGCAGTACTTC. The variable domain in full, with the rest retrieved from reference TRBV19 and TRBJ2-7, is DGGITQSPKYLFRKEGQNVTLSCEQNLNHDAMYWYRQDPGQGLRLIYYSQIVNDFQKGDIAEGYSVSREKKESFPLTVTSAQKNPTAFYLCASSIGGTRAYEQYFGPGTRLTVT.

The chain combines TRBV20-1 with TRBJ2-3; 13 nucleotides agree with TRBD2. V lost 6 bases, J lost 5 bases, and 8 bases stayed unmatched. The CDR3 is made up of 15 amino acids. In germline, CDR1 is DFQATT, CDR2 SNEGSKA (reference sequence). The CDR3 coding sequence is TGCAGTGCAACACTAGCGGGAGGGCCCGGAGATACGCAGTATTTT. Amino acid sequence: CSATLAGGPGDTQYF.

In this sample, this clonotype turned up a few times. This sequence joins TRBV11-2 and TRBJ2-6; D assignment may be TRBD1 or TRBD2 (5 bases each). With 6 bases removed from V and 1 base from J, the gap between germline ends came to 28 bases. This CDR3 contains 21 residues. Germline V CDR1 and CDR2: SGHAT, FQNNGV. The CDR3 coding sequence is TGTGCCAGCAGGATAGAGCCCGTGATGTGGGGGTTTTCGTCTGGGGCCAACGTCCTGACTTTC. Its translation is CASRIEPVMWGFSSGANVLTF.

This clonotype appeared a few times. V usage is TRBV12-3 or TRBV12-4 and J usage is TRBJ2-3, with 13 positions matching TRBD2. This CDR3 contains 16 residues. V trimming: 3 bases; J trimming: 14 bases; junction bases outside the gene matches: 14. The CDR3 is CASSFAPPGLAGLRYF. The DNA of the CDR3 is TGTGCCAGCAGTTTTGCTCCCCCGGGACTAGCGGGGTTGCGGTATTTT.

This clonotype was seen a few times. J is TRBJ2-1 and V is TRBV6-1; D is uncertain. The CDR3 spans 15 residues. V lost 5 bases to trimming and J lost 1 base, with 12 bases between them. Germline CDR1 is MNHNS and CDR2 is SASEGT. The CDR3 spells CASSPLSVSYNEQFF. The DNA of the CDR3 is TGTGCCAGCAGTCCCCTAAGCGTATCCTACAATGAGCAGTTCTTC.

The V gene is TRBV28, the J gene TRBJ1-1, with 7 bases matching TRBD1. This CDR3 is built from 11 residues. Germline CDR1 is MDHEN and CDR2 is SYDVKM. The V segment lost 7 bases and the J segment 9 bases; nucleotides outside the gene matches: 5. CDR3 DNA sequence: TGTGCCAGCACTCGCAGGGGGAAAGCTTTCTTT. It specifies CASTRRGKAFF.

The chain employs TRBV10-3 and TRBJ1-1; D possibly corresponds to TRBD1 (5 bases). With 4 bases removed from V and 5 bases from J, the gap between germline ends came to 14 bases. The CDR3 length is 14 residues. Per germline, CDR1 ENHRY and CDR2 SYGVKD. The CDR3 region is CAISVSRAGTEAFF. The CDR3 DNA follows: TGTGCCATCAGTGTTTCCAGGGCGGGAACTGAAGCTTTCTTT.

V gene TRBV6-4 combines with J gene TRBJ2-3; 8 bases line up with TRBD2. The CDR3 is made up of 20 amino acids. J was trimmed by 1 base and V by 0 bases; bases with no gene match: 15. Germline lookup yields CDR1 MRHNA and CDR2 SNTAGT. The CDR3 DNA is TGTGCCAGCAGTGACTCGAAAGAACGGGAGGGCCGGGGATGCACAGATACGCAGTATTTT. Its protein is CASSDSKEREGRGCTDTQYF.

For the CDR3, the DNA is TGTGCCAGCAGCTTAGTGTCCAACTATGGCTACACCTTC. The encoded protein is CASSLVSNYGYTF. The chain couples TRBV7-2 to TRBJ1-2; D remains ambiguous. This CDR3 spans 13 amino acids. Trimming took 1 base from V and 2 from J, leaving 5 bases between them. In germline, CDR1 is SGHTA, CDR2 FQGNSA.

There are a few counts of this clonotype. This chain connects TRBV11-2 to TRBJ2-4; D is perhaps TRBD1 (5 bases). In germline, CDR1 is SGHAT, CDR2 FQNNGV. Trimming cost V 5 bases and J 6 bases, with 14 bases left between them. The CDR3 covers 14 residues. The CDR3: CASSPWTRGNIQYF. DNA for the CDR3: TGTGCCAGCAGCCCCTGGACAAGGGGAAACATTCAGTACTTC.

The chain employs TRBV19 and TRBJ2-7; no definite D call. This CDR3 has 14 amino acids. V lost 4 bases and J lost 2, with 12 bases in between. Per germline, CDR1 LNHDA and CDR2 SQIVND (reference sequence). In DNA form, the CDR3 reads TGTGCCAGTAGTACCGGCGCCACAACCTACGAGCAGTACTTC. It is translated as CASSTGATTYEQYF.

This clonotype was seen repeatedly, ten times or more. J is TRBJ2-2 and V is TRBV27; possible D gene TRBD2, 6 bases. Trimming took off 7 bases at V and 6 bases at J, with 12 bases between the two ends. The CDR3 contains 13 residues. CDR1 and CDR2 from the germline V gene are MNHEY and SMNVEV (reference sequence). The CDR3 sequence: CASTAAGPGELFF. In nucleotides, the CDR3 is TGTGCCAGCACCGCGGCGGGACCCGGGGAGCTGTTTTTT.

In this sample, this clonotype turned up a few times. Here the CDR3 reads CSAPPRQGIGTEAFF. The CDR3 DNA reads as TGCAGTGCTCCACCCCGTCAGGGTATTGGGACTGAAGCTTTCTTT. V usage is TRBV20-1 and J usage is TRBJ1-1, with D perhaps matching TRBD1 (5 bases). Per the germline V gene, CDR1 is DFQATT and CDR2 is SNEGSKA (reference sequence). This CDR3 spans 15 amino acids. Trimming removed 5 bases from V and 5 bases from J, with 21 bases in between.

The CDR3, as DNA: TGTGCCAGCAGCTTACATTACTCCACCGACACTGAAGCTTTCTTT. Amino acids: CASSLHYSTDTEAFF. The chain combines TRBV7-2 with TRBJ1-1; no firm D call. Per the germline V gene, CDR1 is SGHTA and CDR2 is FQGNSA. V gave up 2 bases and J gave up 3 bases, with 13 bases separating them. This CDR3 contains 15 residues.